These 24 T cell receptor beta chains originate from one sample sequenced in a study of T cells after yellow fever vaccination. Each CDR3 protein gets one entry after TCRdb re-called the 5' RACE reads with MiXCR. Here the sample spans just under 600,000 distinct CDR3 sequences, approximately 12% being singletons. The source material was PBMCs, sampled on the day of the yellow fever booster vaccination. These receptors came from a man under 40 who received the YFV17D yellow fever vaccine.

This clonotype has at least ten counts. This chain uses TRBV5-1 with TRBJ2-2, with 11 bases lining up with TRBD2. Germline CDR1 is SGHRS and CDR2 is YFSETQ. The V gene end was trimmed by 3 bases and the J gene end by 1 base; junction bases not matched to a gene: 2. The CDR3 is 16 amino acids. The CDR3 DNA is TGCGCCAGCAGCTCCGGGACTAGCGGGAACACCGGGGAGCTGTTTTTT. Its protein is CASSSGTSGNTGELFF.

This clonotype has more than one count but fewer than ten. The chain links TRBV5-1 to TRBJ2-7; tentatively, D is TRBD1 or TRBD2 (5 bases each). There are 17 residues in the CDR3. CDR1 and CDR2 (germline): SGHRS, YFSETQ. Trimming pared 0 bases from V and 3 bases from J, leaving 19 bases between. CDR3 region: CASSLEWIGTNHYEQYF. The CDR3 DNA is TGCGCCAGCAGCTTGGAATGGATCGGGACGAACCACTACGAGCAGTACTTC.

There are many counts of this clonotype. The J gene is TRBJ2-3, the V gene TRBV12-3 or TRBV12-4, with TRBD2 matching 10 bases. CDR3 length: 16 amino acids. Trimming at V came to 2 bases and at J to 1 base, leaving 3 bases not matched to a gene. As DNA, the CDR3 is TGTGCCAGCAGTTTACGACTAGCGGGTCGCACAGATACGCAGTATTTT. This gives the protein CASSLRLAGRTDTQYF.

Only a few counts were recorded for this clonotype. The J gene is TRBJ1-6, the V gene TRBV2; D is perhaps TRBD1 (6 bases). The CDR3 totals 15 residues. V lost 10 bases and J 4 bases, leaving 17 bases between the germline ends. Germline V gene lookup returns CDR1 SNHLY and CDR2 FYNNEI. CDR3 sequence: CATEAQTGYNSPLHF. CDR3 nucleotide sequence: TGTGCCACCGAAGCCCAGACAGGTTATAATTCACCCCTCCACTTT.

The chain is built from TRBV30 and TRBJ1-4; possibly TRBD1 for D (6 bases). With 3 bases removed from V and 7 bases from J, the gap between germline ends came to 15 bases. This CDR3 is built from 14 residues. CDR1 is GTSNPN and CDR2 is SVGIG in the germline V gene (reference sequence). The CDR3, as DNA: TGTGCCTGGAGCGGTGACAGGTTGGGTGAAAAACTGTTTTTT. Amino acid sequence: CAWSGDRLGEKLFF. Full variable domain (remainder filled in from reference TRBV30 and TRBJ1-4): SQTIHQWPATLVQPVGSPLSLECTVEGTSNPNLYWYRQAAGRGLQLLFYSVGIGQISSEVPQNLSASRPQDRQFILSSKKLLLSDSGFYLCAWSGDRLGEKLFFGSGTQLSVL.

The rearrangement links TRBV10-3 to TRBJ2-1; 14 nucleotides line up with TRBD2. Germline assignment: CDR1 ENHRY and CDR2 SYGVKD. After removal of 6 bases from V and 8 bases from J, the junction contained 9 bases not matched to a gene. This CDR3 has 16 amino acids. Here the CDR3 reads CAISGGGTSGSHEQFF. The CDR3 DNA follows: TGTGCCATCAGCGGTGGCGGGACTAGCGGGAGTCATGAGCAGTTCTTC.

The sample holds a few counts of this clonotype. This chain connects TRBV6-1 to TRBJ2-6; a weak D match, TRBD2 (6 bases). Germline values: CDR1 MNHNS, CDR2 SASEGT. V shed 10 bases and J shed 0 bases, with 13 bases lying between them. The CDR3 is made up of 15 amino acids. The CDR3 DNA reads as TGTGCCATAGGGGTCGGGGGCTCTGGGGCCAACGTCCTGACTTTC. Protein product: CAIGVGGSGANVLTF.

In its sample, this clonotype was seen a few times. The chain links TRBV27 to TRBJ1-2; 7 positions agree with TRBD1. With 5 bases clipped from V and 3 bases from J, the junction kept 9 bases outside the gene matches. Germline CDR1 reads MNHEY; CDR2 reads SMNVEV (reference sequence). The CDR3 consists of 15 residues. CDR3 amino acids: CASSPWGQGDYGYTF. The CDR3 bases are TGTGCCAGCAGTCCCTGGGGTCAGGGGGACTATGGCTACACCTTC.

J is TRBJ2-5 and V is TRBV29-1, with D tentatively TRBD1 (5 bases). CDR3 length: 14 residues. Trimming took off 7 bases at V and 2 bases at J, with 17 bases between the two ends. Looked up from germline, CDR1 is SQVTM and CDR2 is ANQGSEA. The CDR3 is CSALPFRAQETQYF. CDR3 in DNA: TGCAGCGCGCTTCCCTTCAGGGCACAAGAGACCCAGTACTTC.

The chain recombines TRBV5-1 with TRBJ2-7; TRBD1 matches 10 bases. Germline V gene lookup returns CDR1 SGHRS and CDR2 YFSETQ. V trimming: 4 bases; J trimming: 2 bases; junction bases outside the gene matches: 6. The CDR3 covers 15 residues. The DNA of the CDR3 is TGCGCCAGCAGCATCGCCGGGACAGGGGCCTACGAGCAGTACTTC. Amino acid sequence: CASSIAGTGAYEQYF.

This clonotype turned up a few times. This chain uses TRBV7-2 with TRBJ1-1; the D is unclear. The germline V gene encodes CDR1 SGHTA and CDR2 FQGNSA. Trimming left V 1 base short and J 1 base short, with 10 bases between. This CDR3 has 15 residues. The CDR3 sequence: CASSLVAGKNTEAFF. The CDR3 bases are TGTGCCAGCAGCTTAGTGGCCGGAAAGAACACTGAAGCTTTCTTT. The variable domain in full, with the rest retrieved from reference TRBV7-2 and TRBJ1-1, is GAGVSQSPSNKVTEKGKDVELRCDPISGHTALYWYRQSLGQGLEFLIYFQGNSAPDKSGLPSDRFSAERTGGSVSTLTIQRTQQEDSAVYLCASSLVAGKNTEAFFGQGTRLTVV.

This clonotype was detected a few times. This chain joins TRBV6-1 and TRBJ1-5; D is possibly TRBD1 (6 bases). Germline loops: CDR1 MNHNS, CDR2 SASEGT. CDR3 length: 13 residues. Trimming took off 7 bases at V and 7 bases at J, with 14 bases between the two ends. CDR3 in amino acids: CASNGQRRQPQHF. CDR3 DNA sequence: TGTGCCAGCAACGGACAGAGGAGACAGCCCCAGCATTTT.

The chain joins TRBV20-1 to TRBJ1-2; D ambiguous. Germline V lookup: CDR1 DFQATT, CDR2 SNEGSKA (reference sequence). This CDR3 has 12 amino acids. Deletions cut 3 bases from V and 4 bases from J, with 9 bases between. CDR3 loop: CSARTELYGYTF. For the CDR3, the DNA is TGCAGTGCTAGGACGGAACTCTATGGCTACACCTTC.

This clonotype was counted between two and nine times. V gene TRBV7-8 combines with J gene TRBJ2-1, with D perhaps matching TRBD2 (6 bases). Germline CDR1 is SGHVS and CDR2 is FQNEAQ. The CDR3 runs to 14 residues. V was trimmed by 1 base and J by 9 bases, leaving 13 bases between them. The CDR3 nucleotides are TGTGCCAGCAGCTTAGTTCGGGAGAGGTTTGAGCAGTTCTTC. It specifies CASSLVRERFEQFF.

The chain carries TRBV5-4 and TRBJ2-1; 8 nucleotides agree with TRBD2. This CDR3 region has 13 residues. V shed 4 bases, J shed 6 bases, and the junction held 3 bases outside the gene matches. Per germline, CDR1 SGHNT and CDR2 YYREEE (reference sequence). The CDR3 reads CASSVAGFNEQFF. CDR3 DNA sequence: TGTGCCAGCAGCGTAGCGGGATTCAATGAGCAGTTCTTC. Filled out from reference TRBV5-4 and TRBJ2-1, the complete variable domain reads ETGVTQSPTHLIKTRGQQVTLRCSSQSGHNTVSWYQQALGQGPQFIFQYYREEENGRGNFPPRFSGLQFPNYSSELNVNALELDDSALYLCASSVAGFNEQFFGPGTRLTVL.

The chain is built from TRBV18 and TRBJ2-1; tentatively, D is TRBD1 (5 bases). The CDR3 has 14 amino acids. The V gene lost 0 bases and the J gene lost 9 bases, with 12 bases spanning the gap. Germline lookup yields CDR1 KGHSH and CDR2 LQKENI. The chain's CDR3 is CASSPPGRPAEQFF. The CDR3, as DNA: TGTGCCAGCTCACCACCGGGGCGCCCCGCTGAGCAGTTCTTC.

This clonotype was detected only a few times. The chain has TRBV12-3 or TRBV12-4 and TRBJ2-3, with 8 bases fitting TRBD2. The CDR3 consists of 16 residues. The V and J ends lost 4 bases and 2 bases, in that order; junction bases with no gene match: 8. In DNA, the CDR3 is TGTGCCAGCAGTTCAATAACTAGCGGACACACAGATACGCAGTATTTT. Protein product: CASSSITSGHTDTQYF.

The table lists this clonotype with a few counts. For the CDR3, the DNA is TGTGCCAGCAGTTATTTGAGCTCTGGGGCCAACGTCCTGACTTTC. Translation gives CASSYLSSGANVLTF. This chain uses TRBV6-5 with TRBJ2-6; no firm D call. Germline CDR1 reads MNHEY; CDR2 reads SVGAGI. Between the trimmed V and J ends, which lost 3 bases and 0 bases, there was a span of 6 bases. This CDR3 spans 15 amino acids.

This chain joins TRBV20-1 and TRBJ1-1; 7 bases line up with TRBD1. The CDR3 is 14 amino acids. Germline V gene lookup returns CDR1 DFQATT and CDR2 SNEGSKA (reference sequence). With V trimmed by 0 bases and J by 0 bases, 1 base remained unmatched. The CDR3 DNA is TGCAGTGCTAGAGAGCAGGGGGTGAACACTGAAGCTTTCTTT. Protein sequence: CSAREQGVNTEAFF.

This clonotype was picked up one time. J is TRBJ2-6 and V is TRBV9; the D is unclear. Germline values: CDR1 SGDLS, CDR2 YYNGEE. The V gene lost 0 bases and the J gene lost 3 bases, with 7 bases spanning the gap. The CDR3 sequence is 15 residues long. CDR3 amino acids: CASSVANLGANVLTF. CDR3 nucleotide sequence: TGTGCCAGCAGCGTAGCAAATCTTGGGGCCAACGTCCTGACTTTC.

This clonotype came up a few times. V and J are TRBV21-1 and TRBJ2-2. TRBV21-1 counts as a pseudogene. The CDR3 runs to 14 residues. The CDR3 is CASSIPQGYRELFF. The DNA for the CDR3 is TGTGCCAGCAGCATTCCGCAAGGGTATAGGGAGCTGTTTTTT.

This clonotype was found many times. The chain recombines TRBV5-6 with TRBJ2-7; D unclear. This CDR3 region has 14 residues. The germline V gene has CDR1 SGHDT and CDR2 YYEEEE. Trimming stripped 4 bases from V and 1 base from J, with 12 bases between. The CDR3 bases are TGTGCCAGCAGCAACGTCCAAGGGTCCTACGAGCAGTACTTC. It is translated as CASSNVQGSYEQYF.

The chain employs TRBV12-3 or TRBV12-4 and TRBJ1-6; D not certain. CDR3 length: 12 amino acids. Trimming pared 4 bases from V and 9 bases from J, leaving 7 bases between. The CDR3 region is CASSSSSSPLHF. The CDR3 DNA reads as TGTGCCAGCAGTTCTAGTAGTTCACCCCTCCACTTT.

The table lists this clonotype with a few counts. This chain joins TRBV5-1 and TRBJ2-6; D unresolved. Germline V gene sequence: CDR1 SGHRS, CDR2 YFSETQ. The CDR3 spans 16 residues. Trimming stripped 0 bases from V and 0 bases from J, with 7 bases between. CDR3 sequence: CASSLGLSSGANVLTF. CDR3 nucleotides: TGCGCCAGCAGCTTGGGCCTGTCCTCTGGGGCCAACGTCCTGACTTTC.